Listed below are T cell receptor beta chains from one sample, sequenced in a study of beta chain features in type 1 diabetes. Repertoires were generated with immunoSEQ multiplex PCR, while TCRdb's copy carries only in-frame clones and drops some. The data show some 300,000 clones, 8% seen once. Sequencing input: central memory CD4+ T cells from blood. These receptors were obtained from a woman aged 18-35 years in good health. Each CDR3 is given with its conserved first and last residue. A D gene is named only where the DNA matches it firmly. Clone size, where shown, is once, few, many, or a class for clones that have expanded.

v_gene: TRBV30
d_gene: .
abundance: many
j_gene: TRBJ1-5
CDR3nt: TGTGCCTGGAGTGTACCGAGATGGGGCCCCCAGCATTTT
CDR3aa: CAWSVPRWGPQHF

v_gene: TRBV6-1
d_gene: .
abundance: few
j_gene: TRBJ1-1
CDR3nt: TGTGCCAGCAGTGAATTCTCCTGGGAAGACACTGAAGCTTTCTTT
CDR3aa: CASSEFSWEDTEAFF

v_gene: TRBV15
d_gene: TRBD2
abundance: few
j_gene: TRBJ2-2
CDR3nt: TGTGCCACCATCCCAGGACTAGCGGGGGGAACCAACCTGGACACCGGGGAGCTGTTTTTT
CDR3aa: CATIPGLAGGTNLDTGELFF

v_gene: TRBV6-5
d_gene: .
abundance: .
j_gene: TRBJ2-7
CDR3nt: TGTGCCAGCAGTCGGCAGGATCCATTCTACGAGCAGTACTTC
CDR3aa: CASSRQDPFYEQYF

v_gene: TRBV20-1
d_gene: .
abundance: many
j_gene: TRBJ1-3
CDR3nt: TGCAGTGCTTCGGCTGGAAACACCATATATTTT
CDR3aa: CSASAGNTIYF

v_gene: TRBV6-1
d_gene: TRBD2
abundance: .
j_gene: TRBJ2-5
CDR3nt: TGTGCCAGCAGTGCCTTCCGTGCGGGGGACCAAGAGACCCAGTACTTC
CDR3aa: CASSAFRAGDQETQYF

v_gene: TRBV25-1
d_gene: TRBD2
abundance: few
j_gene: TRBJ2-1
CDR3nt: TGTGCCAGCAGTGATATAAGAGCGGGAGCCCACAATGAGCAGTTCTTC
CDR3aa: CASSDIRAGAHNEQFF

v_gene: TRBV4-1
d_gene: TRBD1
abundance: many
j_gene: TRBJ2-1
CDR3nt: TGCGCCAGCAGCCAAGACCGAGACAGGGGGTTCTACAATGAGCAGTTCTTC
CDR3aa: CASSQDRDRGFYNEQFF

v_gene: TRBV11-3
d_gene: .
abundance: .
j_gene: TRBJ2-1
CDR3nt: TGTGCCAGCAGCCTGGAGGGTTCCTACAATGAGCAGTTCTTC
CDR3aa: CASSLEGSYNEQFF

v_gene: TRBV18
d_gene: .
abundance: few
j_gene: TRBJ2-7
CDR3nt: TGTGCCAGCTCACCAAGGAATGGGGCGGCCTACGAGCAGTACTTC
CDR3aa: CASSPRNGAAYEQYF

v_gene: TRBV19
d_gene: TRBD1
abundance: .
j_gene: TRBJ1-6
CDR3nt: TGTGCCAGTAGTGGAAGAGGACAGGGGGCGAGGTCCTATAATTCACCCCTCCACTTT
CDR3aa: CASSGRGQGARSYNSPLHF

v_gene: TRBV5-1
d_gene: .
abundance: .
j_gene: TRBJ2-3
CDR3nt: TGCGCCAGCAGCTTTAGCGGTGCTAGCACAGATACGCAGTATTTT
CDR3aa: CASSFSGASTDTQYF

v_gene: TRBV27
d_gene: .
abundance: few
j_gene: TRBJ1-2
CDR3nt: TGTGCCAGGTTACAGGGAAGGTCCTATGGCTACACCTTC
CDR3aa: CARLQGRSYGYTF

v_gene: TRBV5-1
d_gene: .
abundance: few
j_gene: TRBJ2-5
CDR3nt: TGCGCCAGCAGCCAGACCGGGGAGACCCAGTACTTC
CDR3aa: CASSQTGETQYF

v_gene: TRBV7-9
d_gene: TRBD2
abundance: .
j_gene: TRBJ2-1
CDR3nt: TGTGCCAGCAGTTCGGGACTAGGCTACAATGAGCAGTTCTTC
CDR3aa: CASSSGLGYNEQFF

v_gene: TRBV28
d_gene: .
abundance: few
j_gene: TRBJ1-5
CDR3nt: TGTGCCAGCAGTTCACCACAGGGCGACAATCAGCCCCAGCATTTT
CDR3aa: CASSSPQGDNQPQHF

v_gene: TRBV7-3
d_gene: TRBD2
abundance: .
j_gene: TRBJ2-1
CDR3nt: TGTGCCAGCAGCCAGACGGGACTACACAATGAGCAGTTCTTC
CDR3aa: CASSQTGLHNEQFF

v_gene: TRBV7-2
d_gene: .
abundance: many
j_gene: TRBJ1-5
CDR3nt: TGTGCCAGCAGCTTAGAGGGTGATCAGCCCCAGCATTTT
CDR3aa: CASSLEGDQPQHF

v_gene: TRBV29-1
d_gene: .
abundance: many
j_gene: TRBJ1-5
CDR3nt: TGCAGCGTTGGGAGTCAGCCCCAGCATTTT
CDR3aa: CSVGSQPQHF

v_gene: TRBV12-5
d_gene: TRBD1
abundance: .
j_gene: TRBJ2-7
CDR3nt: TGTGCTAGTGGGGCTCCAGGGACAGGGGTCTACGACTACGAGCAGTACTTC
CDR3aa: CASGAPGTGVYDYEQYF

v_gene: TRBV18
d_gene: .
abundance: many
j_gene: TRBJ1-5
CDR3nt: TGTGCCAGCTCACGGGGTAGCAATCAGCCCCAGCATTTT
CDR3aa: CASSRGSNQPQHF

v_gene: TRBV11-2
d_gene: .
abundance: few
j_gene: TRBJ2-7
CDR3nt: TGTGCCAGCAGCTTAGCCGGGGGGCACTACGAGCAGTACTTC
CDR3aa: CASSLAGGHYEQYF

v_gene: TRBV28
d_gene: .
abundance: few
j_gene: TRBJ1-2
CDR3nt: TGTGCCAGCAGTATTAGGCAGGACTATGGCTACACCTTC
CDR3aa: CASSIRQDYGYTF

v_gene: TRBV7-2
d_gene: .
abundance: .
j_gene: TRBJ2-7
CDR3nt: TGTGCCAGCAGCCCCGGATCCTACGAGCAGTACTTC
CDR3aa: CASSPGSYEQYF